This T cell receptor (beta chain) was retrieved from a study of blood T cell repertoires in COVID-19. In germline, CDR1 is SQVTM, CDR2 ANQGSEA. Trimming took 7 bases from V and 8 from J; bases not matched to a gene: 6. The CDR3 covers 11 residues. Original analysis: By means of reference gene primer amplification, nucleated cell counts were estimated. Measured with immunoSEQ multiplex PCR; TCRdb has only the in-frame clones, and not every one. Clone size and V and J calls were adopted from that table, with D and trimming inferred from the DNA. The sample has approximately 310,000 clones; about nine tenths are singletons. A single count supports this clone.

The TCR comes from a man aged 50-59 years with active or convalescent COVID-19. This chain connects TRBV29-1 to TRBJ1-2, with 8 bases identical to TRBD1. The material sequenced was peripheral blood. The CDR3 DNA reads TGCAGCGCCGACAGGGGAATGGGCTACACCTTC. Its protein product is CSADRGMGYTF. The variable domain in full, with the rest retrieved from reference TRBV29-1 and TRBJ1-2, is SAVISQKPSRDICQRGTSLTIQCQVDSQVTMMFWYRQQPGQSLTLIATANQGSEATYESGFVIDKFPISRPNLTFSTLTVSNMSPEDSSIYLCSADRGMGYTFGSGTRLTVV.